These 9 T cell receptor beta chains came from one sample sequenced in a study of cytomegalovirus exposure and HLA in healthy donors. TCRdb's copy holds only in-frame clones and misses some; the assay was immunoSEQ multiplex PCR. The sample holds under 150,000 clones, around 88% seen once. Sequenced sample: PBMCs. These TCRs come from a woman under 30 in good health and CMV-seropositive.

The chain uses TRBV5-6 and TRBJ1-2, with TRBD1 identical over 10 bases. The CDR3 has 15 residues. V shed 0 bases, J shed 9 bases, and the junction held 8 bases outside the gene matches. Germline CDR1 and CDR2: SGHDT and YYEEEE. The CDR3 here is CASSLGQGAQIRYTF. The CDR3 DNA is TGTGCCAGCAGCTTGGGACAGGGGGCGCAAATTCGCTACACCTTC.

Only one count was recorded for this clone. The chain links TRBV7-8 to TRBJ2-1; 7 nucleotides match TRBD2. CDR3 length: 16 amino acids. CDR1 and CDR2 (germline): SGHVS, FQNEAQ. Trimming at V came to 5 bases and at J to 0 bases, leaving 7 bases not matched to a gene. The CDR3 protein is CASSPNGGSSYNEQFF. CDR3 bases: TGTGCCAGCAGCCCTAATGGCGGGAGCTCCTACAATGAGCAGTTCTTC.

The genes are TRBV30 and TRBJ2-5, with 14 bases identical to TRBD2. V was clipped by 4 bases and J by 10 bases; unmatched bases: 8. The CDR3 length is 14 residues. CDR1 GTSNPN and CDR2 SVGIG come from the germline V gene (reference sequence). The CDR3 DNA reads as TGTGCCTGGAAACGGACTAGCGGGGGGACAATCCAGTACTTC. Its translation: CAWKRTSGGTIQYF.

The J gene is TRBJ2-7, the V gene TRBV19, with D perhaps TRBD1 (6 bases). The CDR3 contains 15 residues. Looked up from germline, CDR1 is LNHDA and CDR2 is SQIVND (reference sequence). Trimming left V 4 bases short and J 2 bases short, with 15 bases between. The CDR3 protein is CASSKEARGAYEQYF. The CDR3 region has the DNA TGTGCCAGTAGTAAAGAAGCCAGGGGCGCCTACGAGCAGTACTTC.

This clone has just a few counts. The chain uses TRBV5-1 and TRBJ1-2; 7 bases agree with TRBD1. There are 13 residues in the CDR3. The junction had 8 bases not matched to a gene; V was cut back by 4 bases and J by 8 bases. CDR1 and CDR2 (germline): SGHRS, YFSETQ. The CDR3 here is CASSHRTGGGYTF. In DNA form, the CDR3 reads TGCGCCAGCAGCCACCGGACAGGCGGCGGCTACACCTTC.

This chain uses TRBV29-1 with TRBJ2-2; 12 positions agree with TRBD2. V trimming: 5 bases; J trimming: 0 bases; junction bases outside the gene matches: 4. Germline CDR1 reads SQVTM; CDR2 reads ANQGSEA. This CDR3 has 16 amino acids. The CDR3 DNA sequence: TGCAGCGTTTCACTAGCGGGGGGCCCGAACACCGGGGAGCTGTTTTTT. Its protein product is CSVSLAGGPNTGELFF.

The rearrangement links TRBV14 to TRBJ1-3; D might be TRBD1 (5 bases). There are 17 residues in the CDR3. CDR1 and CDR2 (germline): SGHDN, FVKESK. Trimming pared 2 bases from V and 0 bases from J, leaving 14 bases between. The CDR3 nucleotides are TGTGCCAGCAGCCAAAGTATAGGGACTGCCTCTGGAAACACCATATATTTT. It is translated as CASSQSIGTASGNTIYF.

The chain joins TRBV4-2 to TRBJ1-2; 9 bases are a match to TRBD1. Germline CDR1 LGHNA, CDR2 YNFKEQ. This CDR3 has 18 amino acids. V lost 3 bases and J lost 4; bases outside the gene matches: 15. The CDR3 sequence: CASSHVSSRGQGGYGYTF. The CDR3, as DNA: TGTGCCAGCAGCCACGTATCCTCCCGGGGACAGGGAGGCTATGGCTACACCTTC.

The chain recombines TRBV11-2 with TRBJ2-3; 8 bases are shared with TRBD1. CDR1 is SGHAT and CDR2 is FQNNGV in the germline V gene. This CDR3 comprises 16 residues. Trimming at V came to 5 bases and at J to 1 base, leaving 8 bases not matched to a gene. DNA of the CDR3: TGTGCCAGCAGCCCGAGATTGGGACAGGGCACAGATACGCAGTATTTT. It yields the protein CASSPRLGQGTDTQYF.